This section outlines one T cell receptor beta chain sequence together with its context. This entry comes from a study of blood T cell repertoires in COVID-19. Study-level background: Samples representing acute and convalescent COVID-19 were sourced from the United States, Italy and Spain. Sample material is recorded as cDNA or gDNA derived from T cells, B-cell-depleted T cells, or PBMCs.

TCRdb's copy holds only in-frame clones and misses some; the assay was immunoSEQ multiplex PCR. In the table there are roughly 230,000 clones, 80% to 90% of which are singletons. V was pared by 6 bases and J by 5 bases, with 7 bases of the junction left unmatched. In germline, CDR1 is SQVTM, CDR2 ANQGSEA. The CDR3 consists of 15 residues. The sample taken for sequencing was peripheral blood. This sequence joins TRBV29-1 and TRBJ2-5; 15 positions agree with TRBD2. The TCR sequence derives from a woman of 80 years or more with COVID-19, enrolled during active disease. The chain's CDR3 is CSVARGLAGGETQYF. The CDR3 DNA reads as TGCAGCGTGGCTAGGGGACTAGCGGGGGGTGAGACCCAGTACTTC.